One sample yielded the 30 T cell receptor beta chains listed below, sequenced in a study of blood T cell repertoires in COVID-19. Only in-frame clones appear in the TCRdb table, and some are missing; sequencing was by immunoSEQ multiplex PCR. The sample holds 490,000 or so clones; over 75% are singletons and the top ten take 1.8%. The sample consisted of PBMCs or T cells enriched from blood (not recorded which). These receptors were taken from a woman aged 40 to 49 who had recovered from COVID-19.

V and J are TRBV2 and TRBJ1-6; a possible D gene is TRBD1 (5 bases). V lost 2 bases and J lost 10, with 15 bases in between. CDR1 and CDR2 (germline): SNHLY, FYNNEI. CDR3 length: 15 residues. The chain's CDR3 is CASSERQLFDSPLHF. In DNA form, the CDR3 reads TGTGCCAGCAGTGAACGACAGCTTTTTGACTCACCCCTCCACTTT.

This clone was picked up one time. The V call is TRBV6-6, the J call TRBJ1-1; D remains unclear. Looked up from germline, CDR1 is MNHNY and CDR2 is SVGAGI (reference sequence). This CDR3 has 14 residues. Trimming left V 2 bases short and J 5 bases short, with 12 bases between. The CDR3: CASSYGQDTTEAFF. CDR3 bases: TGTGCCAGCAGTTACGGGCAGGATACGACTGAAGCTTTCTTT.

The chain recombines TRBV15 with TRBJ2-5; no clear D. The CDR3 consists of 15 residues. Germline loops: CDR1 LNHNV, CDR2 YYDKDF (reference sequence). V lost 0 bases and J 1 base, leaving 9 bases between the germline ends. CDR3 sequence: CATSREFTVQETQYF. The CDR3 DNA follows: TGTGCCACCAGCAGAGAGTTTACAGTCCAAGAGACCCAGTACTTC.

The CDR3 sequence: CASSLDVNFATNEKLFF. CDR3 nucleotides: TGTGCCAGCAGCTTGGATGTAAACTTTGCAACTAATGAAAAACTGTTTTTT. V and J are TRBV5-5 and TRBJ1-4, with no clear D. Germline lookup yields CDR1 SGHKS and CDR2 YYEKEE (reference sequence). Trimming took 0 bases from V and 0 from J, leaving 12 bases between them. The CDR3 contains 17 residues.

The genes are TRBV2 and TRBJ2-3, with D maybe TRBD2 (6 bases). Germline lookup yields CDR1 SNHLY and CDR2 FYNNEI. V was shortened by 5 bases and J by 6 bases, with 12 bases between the two germline ends. The CDR3 totals 13 residues. CDR3 residues: CASSKSGFDTQYF. Written as DNA, the CDR3 is TGTGCCAGCAGTAAAAGCGGGTTTGATACGCAGTATTTT. The whole variable domain, remainder taken from reference TRBV2 and TRBJ2-3, is EPEVTQTPSHQVTQMGQEVILRCVPISNHLYFYWYRQILGQKVEFLVSFYNNEISEKSEIFDDQFSVERPDGSNFTLKIRSTKLEDSAMYFCASSKSGFDTQYFGPGTRLTVL.

The chain has TRBV10-1 and TRBJ1-1; 9 bases map to TRBD1. The CDR3 is made up of 18 amino acids. Germline trimming cut 2 bases from V and 1 base from J; bases unmatched to any gene: 11. Germline V gene lookup returns CDR1 WNHNN and CDR2 SYGVQD (reference sequence). The CDR3 protein is CASSEIPPGQGRNTEAFF. Written as DNA, the CDR3 is TGCGCCAGCAGTGAGATCCCTCCGGGACAGGGCCGGAACACTGAAGCTTTCTTT.

The V call is TRBV7-2, the J call TRBJ1-6; D might be TRBD1 (6 bases). Trimming cost V 0 bases and J 5 bases, with 14 bases left between them. The CDR3 has 17 residues. Germline V gene lookup returns CDR1 SGHTA and CDR2 FQGNSA. This CDR3 reads CASSLAWTVYDNSPLHF. In DNA form, the CDR3 reads TGTGCCAGCAGCTTAGCGTGGACAGTCTATGATAATTCACCCCTCCACTTT.

The chain joins TRBV6-6 to TRBJ2-3, with D possibly TRBD1 on 6 matching bases. The length of the CDR3 is 14 residues. Germline loops: CDR1 MNHNY, CDR2 SVGAGI (reference sequence). Trimming removed 2 bases from V and 1 base from J, with 7 bases in between. DNA of the CDR3: TGTGCCAGCAGTTACGCAGGGGGCACAGATACGCAGTATTTT. This gives the protein CASSYAGGTDTQYF.

The rearrangement links TRBV24-1 to TRBJ1-1; TRBD1 agrees at 7 bases. This CDR3 contains 21 residues. The V and J ends lost 7 bases and 0 bases, in that order; junction bases with no gene match: 25. The V gene's germline CDR1 is KGHDR and CDR2 SFDVKD. The CDR3: CATRRTTGNYRVGGMNTEAFF. CDR3 coding DNA: TGTGCCACCAGGAGGACGACAGGGAACTACAGGGTCGGTGGGATGAACACTGAAGCTTTCTTT.

The chain carries TRBV6-5 and TRBJ2-7, with 9 bases fitting TRBD1. With 7 bases clipped from V and 2 bases from J, the junction kept 9 bases outside the gene matches. The CDR3 is 15 residues long. Germline assignment: CDR1 MNHEY and CDR2 SVGAGI. CDR3: CASKGPGQGTYEQYF. The DNA for the CDR3 is TGTGCCAGCAAAGGACCGGGACAGGGTACCTACGAGCAGTACTTC.

This chain joins TRBV29-1 and TRBJ1-3; 7 positions match TRBD1. The V gene's germline CDR1 is SQVTM and CDR2 ANQGSEA. CDR3 length equals 14 residues. Trimming removed 3 bases from V and 0 bases from J; junction bases left unmatched: 2. CDR3 region: CSVEDRHSGNTIYF. CDR3 nucleotides: TGCAGCGTTGAGGACAGGCACTCTGGAAACACCATATATTTT.

V gene TRBV6-1 combines with J gene TRBJ2-3; TRBD2 matches at 7 bases. The CDR3 sequence is 16 residues long. Looked up from germline, CDR1 is MNHNS and CDR2 is SASEGT. The V segment lost 3 bases and the J segment 2 bases; nucleotides outside the gene matches: 8. The chain's CDR3 is CASSDSRLAYTDTQYF. DNA of the CDR3: TGTGCCAGCAGTGATTCGAGACTAGCCTACACAGATACGCAGTATTTT.

This sequence joins TRBV20-1 and TRBJ2-7; D is perhaps TRBD2 (5 bases). The CDR3 extends over 11 amino acids. The germline V gene has CDR1 DFQATT and CDR2 SNEGSKA (reference sequence). The V end was cut by 6 bases, the J end by 7 bases, with 13 bases between. CDR3 DNA: TGCAGTGCAATAGCGTGGCGGGAGCAGTACTTC. Translated, it gives CSAIAWREQYF.

This chain uses TRBV3-1 (or the pseudogene TRBV3-2) with TRBJ1-1; 8 positions match TRBD1. Germline loops: CDR1 LGHDT, CDR2 YNNKEL (reference sequence). Losses at the gene ends were 0 bases for V and 3 bases for J; bases not matched to a gene: 12. This CDR3 region has 18 residues. The chain's CDR3 is CASSQEAGTGFWDTEAFF. The CDR3 DNA reads TGTGCCAGCAGCCAAGAAGCGGGGACAGGTTTTTGGGACACTGAAGCTTTCTTT.

The V and J genes are TRBV9 and TRBJ1-1, with TRBD1 identical over 7 bases. The CDR3 is 15 residues long. The germline gives CDR1 SGDLS, CDR2 YYNGEE. V dropped 6 bases and J dropped 3; count of bases not matched to a gene: 11. CDR3 residues: CASKRVAGGDTEAFF. The CDR3 DNA is TGTGCCAGCAAAAGGGTGGCAGGGGGAGACACTGAAGCTTTCTTT.

The genes are TRBV4-2 and TRBJ2-7, with 9 nucleotides matching TRBD2. This CDR3 has 15 amino acids. With V trimmed by 1 base and J by 2 bases, 3 bases remained unmatched. Germline CDR1 reads LGHNA; CDR2 reads YNFKEQ. Here the CDR3 reads CASSQGLAETYEQYF. CDR3 sequence (DNA): TGTGCCAGCAGCCAAGGACTAGCGGAGACCTACGAGCAGTACTTC.

The rearrangement links TRBV6-5 to TRBJ2-3; a weak D match, TRBD2 (5 bases). CDR3 length equals 14 residues. Trimming removed 7 bases from V and 0 bases from J, with 11 bases in between. Germline V gene data show CDR1 as MNHEY and CDR2 as SVGAGI. The CDR3 loop reads CASKKEASTDTQYF. The CDR3 DNA is TGTGCCAGCAAAAAGGAGGCTAGCACAGATACGCAGTATTTT.

The rearrangement uses TRBV18 and TRBJ2-1; 7 positions agree with TRBD2. The CDR3 covers 13 residues. Looked up from germline, CDR1 is KGHSH and CDR2 is LQKENI. The junction had 6 bases not matched to a gene; V was cut back by 8 bases and J by 5 bases. The CDR3 DNA is TGTGCCAGCCTCGGGACTAATCACAATGAGCAGTTCTTC. Translating it yields CASLGTNHNEQFF. Full variable domain (outside the CDR3, taken from reference TRBV18 and TRBJ2-1): NAGVMQNPRHLVRRRGQEARLRCSPMKGHSHVYWYRQLPEEGLKFMVYLQKENIIDESGMPKERFSAEFPKEGPSILRIQQVVRGDSAAYFCASLGTNHNEQFFGPGTRLTVL.

The CDR3 DNA reads TGTGCCAGCAGCTTAGGTTTTAGCTCTAACACCGGGGAGCTGTTTTTT. Protein: CASSLGFSSNTGELFF. The chain links TRBV13 to TRBJ2-2; D ambiguous. Trimming took 0 bases from V and 2 from J, leaving 10 bases between them. The CDR3 extends over 16 amino acids. Germline values: CDR1 PRHDT, CDR2 FYEKMQ (reference sequence).

V and J are TRBV29-1 and TRBJ1-4; TRBD1 matches 9 bases. J lost 7 bases, V lost 4 bases, and 10 bases had no gene match. CDR3 length: 15 residues. Germline V gene lookup returns CDR1 SQVTM and CDR2 ANQGSEA. The CDR3 spells CSVALGQGYGEKLFF. CDR3 nucleotides: TGCAGCGTTGCCCTGGGACAGGGATATGGTGAAAAACTGTTTTTT.

The J gene is TRBJ1-1, the V gene TRBV12-3 or TRBV12-4; no definite D call. CDR3 length: 13 residues. V dropped 1 base and J dropped 4 bases, with 7 bases sitting between them. CDR3 bases: TGTGCCAGCAGTTTAGAACAGTCCACTGAAGCTTTCTTT. Translating gives CASSLEQSTEAFF.

The V gene is TRBV24-1, the J gene TRBJ2-1; TRBD1 matches 10 bases. With 3 bases clipped from V and 6 bases from J, the junction kept 7 bases outside the gene matches. The CDR3 is 16 residues long. Germline V CDR1 and CDR2: KGHDR, SFDVKD. CDR3: CATSDPGQGGGNEQFF. The CDR3 DNA follows: TGTGCCACCAGTGATCCTGGACAGGGGGGCGGCAATGAGCAGTTCTTC.

This clone has a single count. The chain carries TRBV3-1 (or the pseudogene TRBV3-2) and TRBJ2-7; D possibly corresponds to TRBD1 (5 bases). With 4 bases removed from V and 6 bases from J, the gap between germline ends came to 10 bases. CDR1 is LGHDT, CDR2 YNNKEL, per germline (reference sequence). The CDR3 runs 12 residues. As DNA, the CDR3 is TGTGCCAGCAGCCCCCGACAGTCCGAGCAGTACTTC. This translates into CASSPRQSEQYF.

This CDR3 reads CASSPPLTYEQYF. DNA of the CDR3: TGTGCCAGCAGCCCCCCCCTGACTTACGAGCAGTACTTC. V and J are TRBV3-1 (or the pseudogene TRBV3-2) and TRBJ2-7, with D hard to call. Between the trimmed V and J ends, which lost 4 bases and 4 bases, there was a span of 11 bases. CDR3 length: 13 amino acids. The germline CDR1 and CDR2 sequences are LGHDT and YNNKEL (reference sequence).

The chain links TRBV5-1 to TRBJ2-1; TRBD1 matches at 9 bases. V was clipped by 2 bases and J by 8 bases; unmatched bases: 5. Germline V gene sequence: CDR1 SGHRS, CDR2 YFSETQ. This CDR3 region has 14 residues. In DNA, the CDR3 is TGCGCCAGCAGCTTAGGACAGGGGAGCGATGAGCAGTTCTTC. This translates into CASSLGQGSDEQFF.

The V gene is TRBV29-1, the J gene TRBJ1-2, with 7 bases identical to TRBD1. Per germline, CDR1 SQVTM and CDR2 ANQGSEA. V lost 7 bases, J lost 8 bases, and 7 bases stayed unmatched. This CDR3 has 11 residues. The CDR3 nucleotides are TGCAGCGGACAGGGTCCTCGGGGCTACACCTTC. This sequence encodes CSGQGPRGYTF.

This chain connects TRBV27 to TRBJ1-5, with TRBD1 identical over 10 bases. CDR3 length: 18 amino acids. The V gene end was trimmed by 6 bases and the J gene end by 2 bases; junction bases not matched to a gene: 13. Per the germline V gene, CDR1 is MNHEY and CDR2 is SMNVEV (reference sequence). The CDR3 reads CASRPNGHGQGGNQPQHF. CDR3 DNA: TGTGCCAGCAGACCGAACGGCCATGGACAGGGGGGCAATCAGCCCCAGCATTTT.

This clone has only one observation. The genes are TRBV7-2 and TRBJ2-1; D gene uncertain. The CDR3 has 15 residues. Trimming took 6 bases from V and 4 from J, leaving 16 bases between them. CDR1 and CDR2 (germline): SGHTA, FQGNSA. This CDR3 reads CASSPAMGRYNEQFF. CDR3 sequence (DNA): TGTGCCAGCAGTCCCGCCATGGGCAGATACAATGAGCAGTTCTTC.

This clone was picked up one time. V and J are TRBV5-1 and TRBJ1-3, with a weak D call TRBD1 (5 bases). The CDR3 consists of 15 residues. V lost 5 bases and J lost 0, with 12 bases in between. Germline V gene lookup returns CDR1 SGHRS and CDR2 YFSETQ. CDR3 coding DNA: TGCGCCAGCAGGACCCTGGGGGGCTCTGGAAACACCATATATTTT. Its translation: CASRTLGGSGNTIYF.

The rearrangement uses TRBV3-1 (or the pseudogene TRBV3-2) and TRBJ1-1; 8 bases map to TRBD1. The CDR3 has 17 amino acids. Per the germline V gene, CDR1 is LGHDT and CDR2 is YNNKEL (reference sequence). V lost 4 bases and J lost 1; bases outside the gene matches: 11. The CDR3 coding sequence is TGTGCCAGCAGCCCCAGGGGACAGGCCCTTGGGAACACTGAAGCTTTCTTT. It specifies CASSPRGQALGNTEAFF.